Listed below are T cell receptor beta chains from one sample, sequenced in a study of cytomegalovirus exposure and HLA in healthy donors. Some clones are missing from TCRdb's copy, which holds only in-frame ones; the method was immunoSEQ multiplex PCR. Of 200,000 to 250,000 clones in the sample, about 89% were seen once. Material: PBMCs. The origin of the receptors is a woman under 30 in good health and CMV-seronegative. Both conserved end residues are part of each CDR3. The D gene is left open where the match is weak. Expanded clones are given a class, and other clones once, few, many or no size at all.

CAISESSAGTVYYEQYF | TGTGCCATCAGTGAGTCGAGTGCCGGGACAGTCTACTACGAGCAGTACTTC | TRBV10-3 | TRBD1 | TRBJ2-7 | NA
CASSPGTGQKTDTQYF | TGCGCCAGCAGCCCAGGGACGGGACAGAAAACAGATACGCAGTATTTT | TRBV5-1 | TRBD1 | TRBJ2-3 | NA
CASSMGDSYNEQFF | TGTGCCAGCAGCATGGGGGACTCTTACAATGAGCAGTTCTTC | TRBV9 | NA | TRBJ2-1 | NA
CASSLRTGDYGYTF | TGCGCCAGCAGCTTACGGACAGGGGACTATGGCTACACCTTC | TRBV5-1 | TRBD1 | TRBJ1-2 | NA
CASSYSLTGGLEQYF | TGTGCCAGCAGCTACAGCCTGACAGGGGGGTTAGAGCAGTACTTC | TRBV5-6 | TRBD1 | TRBJ2-7 | NA
CASSLGGGGEKLFF | TGTGCCAGCAGCTTAGGAGGGGGGGGTGAAAAACTGTTTTTT | TRBV7-2 | NA | TRBJ1-4 | NA
CASSSTEMNTEAFF | TGTGCCAGCAGCTCGACAGAGATGAACACTGAAGCTTTCTTT | TRBV7-2 | NA | TRBJ1-1 | NA
CASSQEFGSGEAFF | TGCGCCAGCAGCCAAGAGTTCGGGTCCGGTGAAGCTTTCTTT | TRBV4-3 | NA | TRBJ1-1 | NA
CATSRGLPTNQPQHF | TGTGCCACCAGCAGGGGACTGCCTACTAATCAGCCCCAGCATTTT | TRBV15 | NA | TRBJ1-5 | NA
CASSLSMAGGFEQFF | TGTGCCAGCAGCTTGTCTATGGCGGGAGGCTTTGAGCAGTTCTTC | TRBV5-4 | TRBD2 | TRBJ2-1 | NA
CASSSDSRGTQYF | TGTGCCAGCAGCAGCGACTCCCGCGGTACGCAGTATTTT | TRBV5-4 | NA | TRBJ2-3 | NA
CASRLGQAIYGYTF | TGTGCCAGCAGGTTGGGACAGGCAATCTATGGCTACACCTTC | TRBV7-9 | TRBD1 | TRBJ1-2 | NA
CASSMARTSGVSYNEQFF | TGTGCCAGTAGTATGGCTCGGACTAGCGGGGTCTCCTACAATGAGCAGTTCTTC | TRBV19 | TRBD2 | TRBJ2-1 | NA
CASSLEGSTEAFF | TGTGCCAGCAGCTTAGAAGGGAGCACTGAAGCTTTCTTT | TRBV11-3 | NA | TRBJ1-1 | NA
CASHAGRYVLSQETQYF | TGTGCCAGCCACGCCGGGAGATATGTGTTATCGCAAGAGACCCAGTACTTC | TRBV7-8 | NA | TRBJ2-5 | few
CASSYSTEKQYF | TGTGCCAGCAGCTATTCGACAGAAAAGCAGTACTTC | TRBV7-2 | NA | TRBJ2-7 | NA